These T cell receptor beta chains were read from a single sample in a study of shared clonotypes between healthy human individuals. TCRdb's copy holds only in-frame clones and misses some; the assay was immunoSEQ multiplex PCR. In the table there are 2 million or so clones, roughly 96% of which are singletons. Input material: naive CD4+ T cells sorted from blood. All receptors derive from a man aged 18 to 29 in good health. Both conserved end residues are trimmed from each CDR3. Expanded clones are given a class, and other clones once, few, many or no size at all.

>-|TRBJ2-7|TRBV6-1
ASSEKSSQEY
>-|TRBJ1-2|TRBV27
ASSLFPGGDYGYT
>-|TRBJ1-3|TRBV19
ASSISSLKSHGNTIY
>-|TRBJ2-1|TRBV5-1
ASSLAEPSYNEQF
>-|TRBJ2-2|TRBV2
ASSGGLPSNTGELF
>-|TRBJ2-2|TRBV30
AWSQSNTGELF
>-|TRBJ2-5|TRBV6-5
ASKSVETQY
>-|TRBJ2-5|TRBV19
ASSIGQREETQY
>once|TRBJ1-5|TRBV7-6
ASSPPGGYPGQGAWGNQPQH
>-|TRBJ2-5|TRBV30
AWSAAAAQY
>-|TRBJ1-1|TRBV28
ASSLVMNTEAF
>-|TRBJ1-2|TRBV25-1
ASSELSGSGGAYGYT
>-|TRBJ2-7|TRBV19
ASSRALTYEQY
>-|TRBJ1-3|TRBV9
ASSVAGAGNTIY
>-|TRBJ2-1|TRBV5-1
ASSLGAGTYNEQF
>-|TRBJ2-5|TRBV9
ASSGLAGVGETQY
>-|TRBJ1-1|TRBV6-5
ASSWGDTEAF
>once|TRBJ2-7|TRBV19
ASRYRGSYEQY
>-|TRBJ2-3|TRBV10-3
AISWDRGATDTQY
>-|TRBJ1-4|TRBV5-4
ASSLDRGLANEKLF
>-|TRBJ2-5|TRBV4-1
ASSHRQGQETQY
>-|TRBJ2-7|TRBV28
ASSGYEQY
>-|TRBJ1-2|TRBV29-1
SALDRDGGYT
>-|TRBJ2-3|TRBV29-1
SVPRGEVTDTQY
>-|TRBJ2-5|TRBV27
ASSFLGQFTETQY
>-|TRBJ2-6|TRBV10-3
AISLIINSGANVLT
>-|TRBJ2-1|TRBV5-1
ASSRAADGANEQF
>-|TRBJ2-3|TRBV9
ASSGLLSTDTQY
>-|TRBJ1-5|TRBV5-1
ASSLEQGRNQPQH
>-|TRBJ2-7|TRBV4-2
ASSQAGTGVYEQY
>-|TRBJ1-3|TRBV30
AWSTGTLGNTIY
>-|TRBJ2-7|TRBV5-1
ASSLAGPYEQY
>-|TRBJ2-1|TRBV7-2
ASSQDRAGYNEQF
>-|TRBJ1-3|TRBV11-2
ASSLTGTGVMNTIY